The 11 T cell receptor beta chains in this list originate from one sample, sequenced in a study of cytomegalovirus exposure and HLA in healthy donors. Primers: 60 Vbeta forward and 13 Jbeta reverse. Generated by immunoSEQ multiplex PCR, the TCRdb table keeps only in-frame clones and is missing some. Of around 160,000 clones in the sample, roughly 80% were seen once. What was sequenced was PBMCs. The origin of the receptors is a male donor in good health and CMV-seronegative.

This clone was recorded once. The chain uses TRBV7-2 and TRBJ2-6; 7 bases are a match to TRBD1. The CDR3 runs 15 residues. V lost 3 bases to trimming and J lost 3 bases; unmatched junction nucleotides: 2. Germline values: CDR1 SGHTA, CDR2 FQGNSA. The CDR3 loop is CASSFSGGGANVLTF. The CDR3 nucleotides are TGTGCCAGCAGCTTTTCAGGGGGTGGGGCCAACGTCCTGACTTTC.

CDR3: CASSPGLATYEQYF. The CDR3 DNA sequence: TGCGCCAGCAGCCCTGGACTAGCGACCTACGAGCAGTACTTC. The genes are TRBV4-3 and TRBJ2-5, with TRBD2 identical over 9 bases. The J call is in doubt because the DNA end fits TRBJ2-7 better. The CDR3 has 14 residues. Germline V gene sequence: CDR1 LGHNA, CDR2 YSLEER.

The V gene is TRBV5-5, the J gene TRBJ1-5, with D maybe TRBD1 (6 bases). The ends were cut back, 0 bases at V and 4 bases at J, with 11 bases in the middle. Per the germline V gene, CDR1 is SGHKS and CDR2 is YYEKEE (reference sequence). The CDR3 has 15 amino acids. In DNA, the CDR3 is TGTGCCAGCAGCTTGGAAGGGGGTTCTAATCAGCCCCAGCATTTT. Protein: CASSLEGGSNQPQHF.

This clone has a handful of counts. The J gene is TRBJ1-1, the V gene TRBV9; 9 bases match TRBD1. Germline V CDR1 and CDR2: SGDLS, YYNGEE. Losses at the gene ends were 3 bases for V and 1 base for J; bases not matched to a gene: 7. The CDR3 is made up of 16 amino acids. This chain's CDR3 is CASSEFGTGSNTEAFF. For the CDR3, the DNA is TGTGCCAGCAGCGAGTTTGGGACAGGGTCGAACACTGAAGCTTTCTTT. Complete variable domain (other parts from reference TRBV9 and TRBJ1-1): DSGVTQTPKHLITATGQRVTLRCSPRSGDLSVYWYQQSLDQGLQFLIQYYNGEERAKGNILERFSAQQFPDLHSELNLSSLELGDSALYFCASSEFGTGSNTEAFFGQGTRLTVV.

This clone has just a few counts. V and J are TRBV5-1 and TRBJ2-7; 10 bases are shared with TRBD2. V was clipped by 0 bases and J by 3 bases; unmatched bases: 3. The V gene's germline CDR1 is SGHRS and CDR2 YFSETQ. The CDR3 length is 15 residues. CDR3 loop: CASSLVLAGNYEQYF. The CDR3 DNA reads TGCGCCAGCAGCTTGGTACTAGCGGGGAACTACGAGCAGTACTTC.

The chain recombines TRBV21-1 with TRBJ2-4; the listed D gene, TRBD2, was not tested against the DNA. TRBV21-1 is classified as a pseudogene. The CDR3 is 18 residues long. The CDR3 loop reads CASSKAGGPGLAKNIQYF. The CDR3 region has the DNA TGTGCCAGCAGCAAAGCGGGAGGACCTGGACTAGCCAAAAACATTCAGTACTTC.

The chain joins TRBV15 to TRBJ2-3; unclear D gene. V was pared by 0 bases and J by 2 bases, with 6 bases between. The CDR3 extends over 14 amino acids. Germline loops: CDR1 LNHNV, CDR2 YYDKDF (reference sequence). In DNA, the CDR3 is TGTGCCACCAGCAGAGAACTCCTCACAGATACGCAGTATTTT. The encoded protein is CATSRELLTDTQYF.

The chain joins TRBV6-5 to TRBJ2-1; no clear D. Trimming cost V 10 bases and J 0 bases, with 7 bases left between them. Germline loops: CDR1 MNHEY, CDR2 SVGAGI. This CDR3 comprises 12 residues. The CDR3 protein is CATRSSYNEQFF. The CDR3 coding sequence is TGTGCCACCAGGAGCTCCTACAATGAGCAGTTCTTC.

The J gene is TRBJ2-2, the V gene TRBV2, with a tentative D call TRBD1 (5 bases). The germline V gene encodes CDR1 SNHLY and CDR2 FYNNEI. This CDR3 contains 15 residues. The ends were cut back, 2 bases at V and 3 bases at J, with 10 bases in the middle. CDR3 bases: TGTGCCAGCAGTGAACAGGGATTCGACACCGGGGAGCTGTTTTTT. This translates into CASSEQGFDTGELFF.

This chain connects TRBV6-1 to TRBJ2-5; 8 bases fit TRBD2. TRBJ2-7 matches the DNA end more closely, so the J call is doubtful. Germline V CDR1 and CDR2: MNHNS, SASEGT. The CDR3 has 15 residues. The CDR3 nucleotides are TGTGCCAGCCTCCGGGGAGCGGGGGACCTCTACGAGCAGTACTTC. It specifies CASLRGAGDLYEQYF.

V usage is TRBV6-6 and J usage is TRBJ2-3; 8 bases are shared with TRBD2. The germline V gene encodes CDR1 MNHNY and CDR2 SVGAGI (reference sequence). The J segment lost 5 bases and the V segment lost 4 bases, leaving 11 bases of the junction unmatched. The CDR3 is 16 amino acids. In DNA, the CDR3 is TGTGCCAGCAGTTCCCGGGGTAGCGGGGCAGGAGATACGCAGTATTTT. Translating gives CASSSRGSGAGDTQYF.